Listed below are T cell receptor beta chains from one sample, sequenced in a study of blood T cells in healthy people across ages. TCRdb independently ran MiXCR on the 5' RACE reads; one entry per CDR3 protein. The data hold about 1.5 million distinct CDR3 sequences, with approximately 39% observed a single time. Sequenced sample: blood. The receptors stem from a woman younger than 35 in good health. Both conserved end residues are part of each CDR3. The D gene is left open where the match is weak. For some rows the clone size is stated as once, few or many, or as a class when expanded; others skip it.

TGCGCCAGCAGCCCGGACAGGGCGGCAGATACGCAGTATTTT	CASSPDRAADTQYF	TRBV5-1	once	TRBJ2-3	TRBD1
TGCAGCTTCCCGGGACTAGCGGGGGAGCAGTTCTTC	CSFPGLAGEQFF	TRBV29-1	NA	TRBJ2-1	TRBD2
TGCGCCAGCAGCCAGTCAGCTGGGACAGTTTCCTCCGGGGAGCTGTTTTTT	CASSQSAGTVSSGELFF	TRBV4-1	once	TRBJ2-2	TRBD1
TGTGCCAGCAGTGAATCCCTTCTGCGGGAGGGCGAGCAGTACTTC	CASSESLLREGEQYF	TRBV25-1	many	TRBJ2-7	TRBD2
TGTGCCAGCAGCAAAGTGCTAGCGGGAGGCAACTACGAGCAGTACTTC	CASSKVLAGGNYEQYF	TRBV21-1	NA	TRBJ2-7	NA
TGTGCCAGCTCACCACTGACCGGGACAGACACAGATACGCAGTATTTT	CASSPLTGTDTDTQYF	TRBV18	few	TRBJ2-3	TRBD1
TGTGCCAGCAGCCAACTGGGAGCCCATGAAAAACTGTTTTTT	CASSQLGAHEKLFF	TRBV9	NA	TRBJ1-4	NA
TGTGCCAGCCCCTCCCCCGGGACGGGGCCGGACACTGAAGCTTTCTTT	CASPSPGTGPDTEAFF	TRBV25-1	NA	TRBJ1-1	NA
TGCGCCAGCAGCCTCGGGAGGCAGGATGACTATGGCTACACCTTC	CASSLGRQDDYGYTF	TRBV4-3	NA	TRBJ1-2	NA
TGTGCCACTGGGACTAGCGGGAGGGGTGAGCAGTTCTTC	CATGTSGRGEQFF	TRBV24-1	few	TRBJ2-1	TRBD2
TGTGCCAGCAGTTCGAGGGACGGTTACCGCGGTGAAAAACTGTTTTTT	CASSSRDGYRGEKLFF	TRBV6-5	few	TRBJ1-4	NA
TGTGCCAGCAGCTTAGCGTTCAGGGTATCCGAGCAGTACTTC	CASSLAFRVSEQYF	TRBV7-2	NA	TRBJ2-7	NA
TGTGCCAGCAACAACAGGGGCGGAACTGAAGCTTTCTTT	CASNNRGGTEAFF	TRBV7-9	NA	TRBJ1-1	TRBD1
TGCAGTGCTAGAGACTCGGGGCTGGGGACCCAGTACTTC	CSARDSGLGTQYF	TRBV20-1	NA	TRBJ2-5	NA
TGCGCCAGCAGCCGAGACGCGGCGGCTAATGAAAAACTGTTTTTT	CASSRDAAANEKLFF	TRBV4-3	few	TRBJ1-4	NA
TGTGCCAGCAGCGTCGACGGGACAGGTGATTACTTGGGCGAGCAGTACTTC	CASSVDGTGDYLGEQYF	TRBV5-5	NA	TRBJ2-7	TRBD1
TGTGCCAGCAACATTAAAGCTTACCGCGGGCAGTTCTTC	CASNIKAYRGQFF	TRBV12-3/TRBV12-4	few	TRBJ2-1	NA
TGCAGCGTTCCGGAGTGGGGGCAGGGCTACACCTTC	CSVPEWGQGYTF	TRBV29-1	NA	TRBJ1-2	NA
TGCAGTGCTAGAGATATCCGGACAGGGCCCTACGAGCAGTACTTC	CSARDIRTGPYEQYF	TRBV20-1	NA	TRBJ2-7	TRBD1
TGTGCCAGCAGCTTAGCGCGTTTCAGGGAGACGTCCTACGAGCAGTACTTC	CASSLARFRETSYEQYF	TRBV7-9	few	TRBJ2-7	NA
TGTGCCAGCAGACCCCCTGTCGGGCTAGGACAGCCCCAGCATTTT	CASRPPVGLGQPQHF	TRBV28	NA	TRBJ1-5	NA
TGTGCCAGCAGCCAAGACCCAGCGAGCACAGATACGCAGTATTTT	CASSQDPASTDTQYF	TRBV3-1	many	TRBJ2-3	NA
TGTGCCAGCAGCTTAAGGCCGGGCCACAATCAGCCCCAGCATTTT	CASSLRPGHNQPQHF	TRBV7-6	few	TRBJ1-5	NA
TGCAGTGCGATGGCTAGCGGGTACGAGCAGTACTTC	CSAMASGYEQYF	TRBV20-1	NA	TRBJ2-7	TRBD2
TGTGCCAGCAGTTCTGCGGGAGGCTGGCAGTACTTC	CASSSAGGWQYF	TRBV12-3/TRBV12-4	NA	TRBJ2-7	TRBD2
TGTGCCATCAGTTCCCGGGACAGGGGGCACGGCTACACCTTC	CAISSRDRGHGYTF	TRBV10-3	NA	TRBJ1-2	TRBD1
TGCAGTGCTAGAGACCTTTCGGCTGAAGCTTTCTTT	CSARDLSAEAFF	TRBV20-1	NA	TRBJ1-1	NA
TGTGCCAGCAGCTTCCCGGACGGGACCTACGAGCAGTACTTC	CASSFPDGTYEQYF	TRBV7-9	few	TRBJ2-7	NA
TGTGCCAGCAGCAATGGGGGCGCAGAAGAAGAGACCCAGTACTTC	CASSNGGAEEETQYF	TRBV21-1	NA	TRBJ2-5	NA
TGTGCCAGCAGCCCCCGACAGGGGGGCTACAATGAGCAGTTCTTC	CASSPRQGGYNEQFF	TRBV7-2	many	TRBJ2-1	TRBD1
TGCAGTGCTAGAGATCGGCTAGCGCCAGATACGCAGTATTTT	CSARDRLAPDTQYF	TRBV20-1	NA	TRBJ2-3	NA
TGCGCCAGCAGCCCCCGTCAGGGATACTACGAGCAGTACTTC	CASSPRQGYYEQYF	TRBV5-1	many	TRBJ2-7	NA
TGTGCCAGTATTGGGCCCCGGAGGGCCATTTCCTTTGACTATGGCTACACCTTC	CASIGPRRAISFDYGYTF	TRBV28	NA	TRBJ1-2	NA
TGTGCCAGCAGCTCTGGACCTTGGTACGAGCAGTACTTC	CASSSGPWYEQYF	TRBV11-2	NA	TRBJ2-7	NA
TGCGCCAGCAGCCAAGAATCCCCTCCCACTAACTATGGCTACACCTTC	CASSQESPPTNYGYTF	TRBV4-3	many	TRBJ1-2	NA
TGTGCCAGCAGCCCCTGGACAGGGTCGGGAAATGGCTACACCTTC	CASSPWTGSGNGYTF	TRBV9	NA	TRBJ1-2	TRBD1
TGTGCCAGCAGTTACTCGATTGGGGGGCACTATGGCTACACCTTC	CASSYSIGGHYGYTF	TRBV6-5	NA	TRBJ1-2	NA
TGCAGCGTTCCAGGGGGGGGGAACCACGAGCAGTACTTC	CSVPGGGNHEQYF	TRBV29-1	NA	TRBJ2-7	NA
TGTGCCAGCAGGCCGGACAGTGCAGATACGCAGTATTTT	CASRPDSADTQYF	TRBV6-2/TRBV6-3	NA	TRBJ2-3	NA
TGTGCCAGCAGCGTGACGAGCGGGCCCATCTCTGGGGCCAACGTCCTGACTTTC	CASSVTSGPISGANVLTF	TRBV9	few	TRBJ2-6	NA
TGTGCCAGCAGCGCCGCGGGACTAGCGGAGAACAATGAGCAGTACTTC	CASSAAGLAENNEQYF	TRBV9	NA	TRBJ2-5	TRBD2
TGTGCCAGCAGCTTGTTTCCTAACGAGCAGTACTTC	CASSLFPNEQYF	TRBV7-2	NA	TRBJ2-7	NA
TGTGCCAGCAGCTTAGTGGGGGGATCCTCGTACCAAGAGACCCAGTACTTC	CASSLVGGSSYQETQYF	TRBV7-2	NA	TRBJ2-5	NA
TGTGCCAGCAGCCCCTTGACGAGAGAGCCCCAGTACTTC	CASSPLTREPQYF	TRBV3-1	once	TRBJ2-5	NA
TGCGCCAGCAGCTTGTACAGGTCCTCTGGGGGCACAGATACGCAGTATTTT	CASSLYRSSGGTDTQYF	TRBV5-1	NA	TRBJ2-3	NA
TGCAGTGCCAGCGGGGGGACCTCCTACGAGCAGTACTTC	CSASGGTSYEQYF	TRBV20-1	NA	TRBJ2-7	TRBD2
TGTGCCAGCAGCGCCGGGGATAGCGGGATCACAGATACGCAGTATTTT	CASSAGDSGITDTQYF	TRBV7-9	NA	TRBJ2-3	TRBD2
TGCGCCAGCAGACACCCTGACAGAACTAACTATGGCTACACCTTC	CASRHPDRTNYGYTF	TRBV4-1	NA	TRBJ1-2	NA
TGCAGTGCTAGAGTGGTCCAGTTGGACACTGAAGCTTTCTTT	CSARVVQLDTEAFF	TRBV20-1	few	TRBJ1-1	NA
TGTGCCAGCAGCTTGAGCCCGGGACTAGCAACAGATACGCAGTATTTT	CASSLSPGLATDTQYF	TRBV7-2	many	TRBJ2-3	TRBD2
TGCAGTGCTATTTCAGTGGAAACCGGGACAGGGCGGAATGAGCAGTTCTTC	CSAISVETGTGRNEQFF	TRBV20-1	NA	TRBJ2-1	TRBD1
TGCGCCAGCAGTGTACTCCACCGCGGAGAAAAACTGTTTTTT	CASSVLHRGEKLFF	TRBV4-1	NA	TRBJ1-4	NA
TGTGCCAGCAGTAAGGGACAGGTTAGCCTCTACGAGCAGTACTTC	CASSKGQVSLYEQYF	TRBV28	NA	TRBJ2-7	TRBD1